This T cell receptor (beta chain) originates from a study of shared clonotypes between healthy human individuals. For the study at large: Those who served as donors were a couple of women and three men between the ages of 18 and 49. Study observations and caveats: Memory subsets had estimated richness that was generally smaller than that of naive subsets.

The data were produced by immunoSEQ multiplex PCR, yet TCRdb's version contains in-frame clones alone and is incomplete. The table has around 200,000 clones, over 85% seen once; the top ten hold 0.065% to 0.07%. This clone was recorded once. The target antigen is unknown. CDR3 length: 15 residues. V was trimmed by 1 base and J by 1 base, leaving 7 bases between them. The V gene's germline CDR1 is SEHNR and CDR2 FQNEAQ (reference sequence). J is TRBJ2-2 and V is TRBV7-9; D ambiguous. This sequence was found in a woman in her thirties in good health. The sequenced material came from naive CD4+ T cells sorted from blood. Stated subset: CD45RA+ positively selected. The CDR3 coding sequence is TGTGCCAGCAGCTTAGGGACCTGGAACACCGGGGAGCTGTTTTTT. Protein product: CASSLGTWNTGELFF.